What follows are 25 T cell receptor beta chains derived from one specimen sequenced in a study of blood T cell repertoires in COVID-19. TCRdb's table, derived via immunoSEQ multiplex PCR, lists solely in-frame clones and lacks some. The profile shows over 200,000 clones, roughly nine tenths of them singletons. The sequencing input was PBMCs or T cells enriched from blood (not recorded which). All receptors come from a woman in her forties or fifties in a cohort exposed to, infected with or recovered from COVID-19 (not recorded which).

A single count supports this clone. J is TRBJ1-5 and V is TRBV3-1 (or the pseudogene TRBV3-2); no clear D gene. V was pared by 4 bases and J by 2 bases, with 18 bases between. The CDR3 extends over 17 amino acids. Germline V CDR1 and CDR2: LGHDT, YNNKEL (reference sequence). CDR3 in amino acids: CASSPNLGSRGNQPQHF. CDR3 nucleotides: TGTGCCAGCAGCCCGAACTTGGGGAGTAGGGGCAATCAGCCCCAGCATTTT.

The gene calls are TRBV5-1 and TRBJ1-1, with 7 positions matching TRBD1. Germline lookup yields CDR1 SGHRS and CDR2 YFSETQ. Losses at the gene ends were 0 bases for V and 7 bases for J; bases not matched to a gene: 6. This CDR3 region has 14 residues. The CDR3 here is CASSLEGAVFEAFF. DNA of the CDR3: TGCGCCAGCAGCTTGGAGGGGGCAGTTTTTGAAGCTTTCTTT.

The chain carries TRBV24-1 and TRBJ2-3; 9 bases are shared with TRBD1. The CDR3 consists of 16 residues. The J segment lost 0 bases and the V segment lost 4 bases, leaving 4 bases of the junction unmatched. The V gene's germline CDR1 is KGHDR and CDR2 SFDVKD. The DNA for the CDR3 is TGTGCCACCAGTGACAAGGGGACAGGGAGCACAGATACGCAGTATTTT. Translated: CATSDKGTGSTDTQYF.

V usage is TRBV7-6 and J usage is TRBJ1-1; 9 positions agree with TRBD1. CDR3 size: 17 residues. CDR1 and CDR2 (germline): SGHVS, FNYEAQ. V dropped 3 bases and J dropped 1; count of bases not matched to a gene: 9. CDR3 sequence reads: CASSLGQGGSRNTEAFF. The CDR3 coding sequence is TGTGCCAGCAGCTTGGGACAGGGTGGGAGTCGGAACACTGAAGCTTTCTTT.

This chain connects TRBV6-5 to TRBJ2-7, with a weak D call TRBD2 (6 bases). CDR1 and CDR2 (germline): MNHEY, SVGAGI. The V end was cut by 6 bases, the J end by 7 bases, with 22 bases between. The CDR3 contains 15 residues. This CDR3 reads CASSYRPPPGEEQYF. The CDR3 nucleotides are TGTGCCAGCAGCTACAGGCCCCCGCCGGGGGAAGAGCAGTACTTC.

CDR3 sequence: CALETGTSGGGKQFF. The CDR3 DNA reads as TGTGCCCTTGAGACCGGGACTAGCGGGGGGGGAAAGCAGTTCTTC. This chain connects TRBV30 to TRBJ2-1; 16 nucleotides line up with TRBD2. The J segment lost 11 bases and the V segment lost 8 bases, leaving 12 bases of the junction unmatched. CDR3 length equals 15 residues. Germline assignment: CDR1 GTSNPN and CDR2 SVGIG (reference sequence).

This clone occurred a few times. J is TRBJ2-2 and V is TRBV5-1, with 14 bases lining up with TRBD2. Germline CDR1 is SGHRS and CDR2 is YFSETQ. This CDR3 is built from 18 residues. Trimming removed 2 bases from V and 3 bases from J; junction bases left unmatched: 6. The CDR3 loop is CASSFRTSGGSYTGELFF. The CDR3 region has the DNA TGCGCCAGCAGCTTCCGGACTAGCGGGGGGTCGTACACCGGGGAGCTGTTTTTT. Full variable domain (rest looked up from reference TRBV5-1 and TRBJ2-2): KAGVTQTPRYLIKTRGQQVTLSCSPISGHRSVSWYQQTPGQGLQFLFEYFSETQRNKGNFPGRFSGRQFSNSRSEMNVSTLELGDSALYLCASSFRTSGGSYTGELFFGEGSRLTVL.

The J gene is TRBJ2-7, the V gene TRBV23-1; a weak D match, TRBD1 (6 bases). TRBV23-1 is an ORF for which the function is uncertain. The CDR3 consists of 15 residues. V lost 4 bases and J 2 bases, leaving 15 bases between the germline ends. The CDR3 DNA sequence: TGCGCCAGCAGTCGACCCGACAGGAGACCCTACGAGCAGTACTTC. It is translated as CASSRPDRRPYEQYF.

The J gene is TRBJ1-1, the V gene TRBV12-3 or TRBV12-4; D remains ambiguous. This CDR3 region has 12 residues. V gave up 6 bases and J gave up 0 bases, with 5 bases separating them. The CDR3 DNA is TGTGCCAGCAGGTCAGTGAACACTGAAGCTTTCTTT. Translating gives CASRSVNTEAFF.

This sequence joins TRBV2 and TRBJ2-3, with 8 nucleotides matching TRBD2. Germline assignment: CDR1 SNHLY and CDR2 FYNNEI. There are 15 residues in the CDR3. V gave up 2 bases and J gave up 4 bases; unmatched junction bases: 5. The CDR3 DNA sequence: TGTGCCAGCAGTGAATTGCGGGGGGACGCAGATACGCAGTATTTT. Translation gives CASSELRGDADTQYF.

J is TRBJ2-7 and V is TRBV15; D gene unclear. The CDR3 consists of 15 residues. CDR1 and CDR2 from the germline V gene are LNHNV and YYDKDF (reference sequence). Trimming cost V 0 bases and J 1 base, with 10 bases left between them. The CDR3 DNA is TGTGCCACCAGCAGAGACTACGGCGGTTCCTACGAGCAGTACTTC. Amino acids: CATSRDYGGSYEQYF. Filled out from reference TRBV15 and TRBJ2-7, the complete variable domain reads DAMVIQNPRYQVTQFGKPVTLSCSQTLNHNVMYWYQQKSSQAPKLLFHYYDKDFNNEADTPDNFQSRRPNTSFCFLDIRSPGLGDTAMYLCATSRDYGGSYEQYFGPGTRLTVT.

This clone was picked up one time. The chain uses TRBV7-6 and TRBJ2-7, with 10 bases that match TRBD1. The V segment lost 4 bases and the J segment 0 bases; nucleotides outside the gene matches: 3. The germline V gene has CDR1 SGHVS and CDR2 FNYEAQ. The CDR3 is made up of 15 amino acids. The CDR3 spells CASSSGQGSSYEQYF. CDR3 nucleotide sequence: TGTGCCAGCAGCTCGGGACAGGGGAGCTCCTACGAGCAGTACTTC.

The V and J genes are TRBV10-2 and TRBJ2-7, with D possibly matching TRBD1 (5 bases). The CDR3 is 15 residues long. V lost 3 bases to trimming and J lost 0 bases, with 12 bases between them. CDR1 and CDR2 from the germline V gene are WSHSY and SAAADI. CDR3 region: CASSDSAGRSYEQYF. CDR3 coding DNA: TGCGCCAGCAGTGATTCGGCAGGGCGCTCCTACGAGCAGTACTTC.

The V and J genes are TRBV11-2 and TRBJ1-2, with TRBD1 matching over 7 bases. The CDR3 has 18 amino acids. V lost 4 bases to trimming and J lost 2 bases; unmatched junction nucleotides: 16. Germline CDR1 reads SGHAT; CDR2 reads FQNNGV. CDR3 loop: CASSYPRDRAILNYGYTF. The CDR3 DNA reads as TGTGCCAGCAGCTACCCCCGCGACAGGGCAATTTTAAACTATGGCTACACCTTC.

This chain links TRBV7-8 with TRBJ2-7; 11 nucleotides match TRBD2. Germline lookup yields CDR1 SGHVS and CDR2 FQNEAQ. Unmatched junction bases numbered 5, after V lost 4 bases and J lost 0 bases. The CDR3 consists of 16 residues. The CDR3 DNA follows: TGTGCCAGCAGCTCAAAGCTAGCGGGGGGCTCCTACGAGCAGTACTTC. It is translated as CASSSKLAGGSYEQYF.

The chain employs TRBV19 and TRBJ1-6; maybe TRBD1 (6 bases). Per germline, CDR1 LNHDA and CDR2 SQIVND (reference sequence). The CDR3 has 16 residues. V lost 2 bases, J lost 9 bases, and 17 bases lay in between. CDR3 in amino acids: CASSISPTGLSSPLHF. Here the CDR3 DNA reads TGTGCCAGTAGTATATCCCCCACAGGGTTGTCTTCACCCCTCCACTTT.

CDR3 sequence reads: CASSIQVQGGYTF. The CDR3 DNA follows: TGTGCCAGTAGTATCCAGGTTCAGGGTGGCTACACCTTC. V and J are TRBV19 and TRBJ1-2, with D maybe TRBD1 (5 bases). Trimming took off 3 bases at V and 7 bases at J, with 12 bases between the two ends. Germline-derived CDR1 and CDR2 are LNHDA and SQIVND (reference sequence). CDR3 length equals 13 residues.

This sequence joins TRBV9 and TRBJ2-7; 9 nucleotides align to TRBD1. Germline assignment: CDR1 SGDLS and CDR2 YYNGEE. The CDR3 sequence is 15 residues long. The ends lost 0 bases at V and 2 bases at J; junction bases unmatched: 3. CDR3 in DNA: TGTGCCAGCAGCGTAGGGGGGACAGGGACCTACGAGCAGTACTTC. Residues: CASSVGGTGTYEQYF.

CDR3 in amino acids: CASSRTGQGNYGYTF. In DNA, the CDR3 is TGTGCCAGCAGCAGAACAGGGCAGGGGAACTATGGCTACACCTTC. The chain couples TRBV7-6 to TRBJ1-2, with D possibly matching TRBD1 (6 bases). The V gene's germline CDR1 is SGHVS and CDR2 FNYEAQ. This CDR3 spans 15 amino acids. V was trimmed by 5 bases and J by 2 bases, leaving 15 bases between them.

V gene TRBV5-1 combines with J gene TRBJ1-3; TRBD1 is a possible D gene (5 bases). V lost 4 bases and J lost 0, with 14 bases in between. CDR1 is SGHRS and CDR2 is YFSETQ in the germline V gene. The CDR3 covers 16 residues. The CDR3 loop is CASSPAPDSSGNTIYF. The CDR3 nucleotides are TGCGCCAGCAGCCCGGCCCCCGACAGCTCTGGAAACACCATATATTTT.

This rearrangement joins TRBV7-2 to TRBJ2-7, with D possibly matching TRBD1 (5 bases). The germline gives CDR1 SGHTA, CDR2 FQGNSA. Deletions cut 1 base from V and 4 bases from J, with 14 bases between. CDR3 length: 15 amino acids. CDR3 bases: TGTGCCAGCAGCTTAGTAGGGGTTGGAGAATACGAGCAGTACTTC. Translating it yields CASSLVGVGEYEQYF.

This chain uses TRBV4-1 with TRBJ2-1, with D perhaps TRBD1 (5 bases). Trimming removed 2 bases at V and 10 bases at J, with 18 bases between. The CDR3 totals 15 residues. In germline, CDR1 is MGHRA, CDR2 YSYEKL. The CDR3 DNA reads as TGCGCCAGCAGCCAACCCAGACAAAGGGGTCGGGAGCAGTTCTTC. It translates to CASSQPRQRGREQFF.

The chain recombines TRBV11-2 with TRBJ1-4; perhaps TRBD1 as D (5 bases). The CDR3 runs to 16 residues. Germline loops: CDR1 SGHAT, CDR2 FQNNGV. Trimming cost V 3 bases and J 0 bases, with 11 bases left between them. CDR3 residues: CASSFPAGPTNEKLFF. The CDR3, as DNA: TGTGCCAGCAGCTTTCCGGCGGGGCCAACTAATGAAAAACTGTTTTTT.

The chain has TRBV4-2 and TRBJ2-5, with 10 bases that match TRBD2. The length of the CDR3 is 16 residues. Germline V CDR1 and CDR2: LGHNA, YNFKEQ. Trimming removed 1 base from V and 7 bases from J; junction bases left unmatched: 9. The CDR3 is CASSQVSSGGKSTQYF. Here the CDR3 DNA reads TGTGCCAGCAGCCAAGTTAGTAGCGGGGGGAAATCGACCCAGTACTTC.

The rearrangement links TRBV9 to TRBJ2-1, with 12 bases fitting TRBD2. The CDR3 extends over 17 amino acids. Looked up from germline, CDR1 is SGDLS and CDR2 is YYNGEE. J gave up 6 bases and V 3 bases, and 10 bases lay outside the gene matches. The CDR3 DNA reads as TGTGCCAGCAGCGCGCCTACTAGCGGGGGGCCACCCAATGAGCAGTTCTTC. This gives the protein CASSAPTSGGPPNEQFF.